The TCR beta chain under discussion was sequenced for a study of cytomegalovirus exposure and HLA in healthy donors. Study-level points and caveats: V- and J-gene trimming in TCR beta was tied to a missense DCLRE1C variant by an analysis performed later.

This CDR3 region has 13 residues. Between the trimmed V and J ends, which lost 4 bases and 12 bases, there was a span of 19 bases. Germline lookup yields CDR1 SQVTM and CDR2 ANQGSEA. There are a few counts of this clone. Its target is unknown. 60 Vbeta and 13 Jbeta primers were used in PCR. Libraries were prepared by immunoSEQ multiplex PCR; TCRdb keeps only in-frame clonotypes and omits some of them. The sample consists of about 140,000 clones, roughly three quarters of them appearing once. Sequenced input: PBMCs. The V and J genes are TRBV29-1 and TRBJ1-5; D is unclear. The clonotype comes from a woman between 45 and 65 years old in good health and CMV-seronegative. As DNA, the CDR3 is TGCAGCGTTGCTACCTCCGGCCGCGGTAACCAGCATTTT. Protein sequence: CSVATSGRGNQHF.